This TCR beta chain was captured by sequencing in a study of blood T cell repertoires in COVID-19. Germline V gene sequence: CDR1 MDHEN, CDR2 SYDVKM. The CDR3 is 13 residues long. Trimming cost V 7 bases and J 2 bases, with 12 bases left between them. Only in-frame clones appear in the TCRdb table, and some are missing; sequencing was by immunoSEQ multiplex PCR. The sample has roughly 99,000 clones, approximately 88% seen once; the top ten hold 6.8%. Sequenced sample: peripheral blood. The rearrangement links TRBV28 to TRBJ2-7, with D unclear. This TCR derives from a man in his fifties with active or convalescent COVID-19. CDR3: CASMAEVTYEQYF. CDR3 in DNA: TGTGCCAGCATGGCCGAGGTTACCTACGAGCAGTACTTC.